This entry is about one T cell receptor beta chain. This sample is drawn from a study of T cells of healthy individuals. TCRdb itself ran the 5' RACE reads through MiXCR, one entry per CDR3 protein. Among 100,000 or so distinct CDR3 sequences, 17% were seen once, and the ten largest hold under 7.5%. This TCR was recovered from a human donor in good health.

The CDR3 loop reads CASSPRPGGGEQFF. CDR3 DNA: TGTGCCAGCAGCCCCCGACCGGGGGGTGGTGAGCAGTTCTTC. The rearrangement uses TRBV9 and TRBJ2-1; 7 bases are a match to TRBD2. The germline V gene encodes CDR1 SGDLS and CDR2 YYNGEE. Trimming removed 4 bases from V and 9 bases from J; junction bases left unmatched: 10. CDR3 length: 14 amino acids.